This T cell receptor (beta chain) was documented in a study of metastatic and nonmetastatic thyroid tumors. Looking at the study overall: Both malignant and benign thyroid patients supplied peripheral blood and tumor or nodule tissue samples, across which the repertoires of these patients were then compared.

Between the trimmed V and J ends, which lost 5 bases and 5 bases, there was a span of 18 bases. CDR3 length: 16 amino acids. Germline V gene sequence: CDR1 LNHDA, CDR2 SQIVND (reference sequence). All patients reached thyroid surgery having received no treatment beforehand. This clone was detected many times. The antigen is undetermined. Original methodology: Between-group CDR3 differences, defined by clinicopathological status, yielded a distant-metastasis classifier for papillary thyroid cancer. MiXCR reprocessed the PCR reads for TCRdb. None of the V and J calls come from the authors' own analysis; TCRdb made them. The data hold roughly 75,000 clones, with approximately 13% observed a single time. Findings and caveats of the study: According to reports, the diversity of TCR beta was significantly higher in malignant thyroid tumors than in benign nodules, and this held in both blood and tumor samples.

Sequencing used tumor tissue. The receptor was derived from a female donor with papillary thyroid cancer or a benign thyroid nodule (not recorded which). Some clones in this sample may be carry-over from other donors' samples. The chain recombines TRBV19 with TRBJ2-2, with D perhaps matching TRBD1 (6 bases). The CDR3 spells CASSSGQTSMTGELFF. CDR3 nucleotides: TGTGCCAGTAGTTCAGGACAGACCTCAATGACCGGGGAGCTGTTTTTT.